This T cell receptor (beta chain) was identified during a study of shared clonotypes between healthy human individuals. Study summary: Each donor had three CD4 naive, three CD4 memory, two CD8 naive and one CD8 memory plate.

Original processing methods: For the immunoSEQ data, sequences were junction-only without quality scores, so filtering differed. The table came from immunoSEQ multiplex PCR; TCRdb's copy has only in-frame clones and leaves some out. V and J calls plus clone size are reproduced from that table; the DNA served to infer D and trimming. The data show fewer than 3 million clones, 92% seen once. On this clone: Its antigen is not known.

Study results and caveats: Naive CD4 clonotype sharing across a handful of donors was about 5%. How much donors shared clonotypes was expected to be affected by sequencing depth.

The TCR originated in a man aged 18 to 29 in good health. Some clones in this sample may be carry-over from other donors' samples. Sequences were obtained from naive CD4+ T cells from PBMCs. The subset was: CD45RA+ positively selected.

The CDR3 here is CASSQNPDKGTYEQYF. CDR3 nucleotide sequence: TGCGCCAGCAGCCAAAACCCGGACAAGGGGACCTACGAGCAGTACTTC. The chain has TRBV5-1 and TRBJ2-7, with D possibly TRBD1 on 5 matching bases. V was trimmed by 4 bases and J by 2 bases, leaving 19 bases between them. The CDR3 is 16 residues long. Per the germline V gene, CDR1 is SGHRS and CDR2 is YFSETQ.